Listed below are T cell receptor beta chains from one sample, sequenced in a study of post-analysis software for immune sequencing data. Each CDR3 protein is one row after TCRdb ran MiXCR on the PCR reads. This sample has 700,000 to 800,000 distinct CDR3 sequences; around 27% occur once, and the top ten carry around 0.6%. The specimen sequenced was blood. The receptors stem from a girl aged 10 to 17 with multiple sclerosis. Both conserved end residues are trimmed from each CDR3. A D gene is named only where the DNA matches it firmly.

TRBJ2-5 | - | TRBV28 | ASSYGAWETQY
TRBJ2-6 | - | TRBV5-1 | ACSVTRGSGANVLT
TRBJ2-5 | - | TRBV20-1 | SAIPDRWGGQEAQY
TRBJ1-6 | TRBD1 | TRBV6-4 | ASSPTGTGAGLNSPLH
TRBJ2-7 | TRBD1 | TRBV20-1 | SARGDTGTGYEQY
TRBJ1-5 | - | TRBV10-3 | AISESASNQPQH
TRBJ1-2 | - | TRBV7-2 | ASSFRRADGYT
TRBJ1-1 | - | TRBV19 | ASQGLGSALNTEAF
TRBJ1-5 | - | TRBV3-1 | ASSLTTGRRQPQH
TRBJ1-6 | - | TRBV7-2 | ASSSPPRDSPLH
TRBJ2-6 | - | TRBV4-1 | ASSYRVGANVLT
TRBJ2-1 | TRBD2 | TRBV4-3 | ASSLRQALANEQF
TRBJ1-2 | - | TRBV5-1 | ASSDSRNYGYT
TRBJ2-6 | - | TRBV28 | ASSDRTGGANVLT
TRBJ1-2 | TRBD1 | TRBV12-3/TRBV12-4 | ASSPAGTARGGYT
TRBJ2-7 | - | TRBV20-1 | SAQGTLEQY
TRBJ1-3 | - | TRBV7-7 | ASSLGISSGNTIY
TRBJ1-2 | TRBD1 | TRBV20-1 | SAPRAGGYGYT
TRBJ2-1 | - | TRBV4-3 | ASTRLGYNEQF
TRBJ1-1 | TRBD1 | TRBV6-4 | ASSDSGQGGAEAF
TRBJ2-7 | - | TRBV2 | ASSGVRSVYERY
TRBJ1-2 | - | TRBV5-6 | ASSLGEGSGYT
TRBJ2-1 | - | TRBV4-1 | ASSQGVATAHEQF
TRBJ2-1 | - | TRBV12-3/TRBV12-4 | ASRAGGSAFNEQF
TRBJ2-7 | - | TRBV11-2 | ASSLQVAATYEQY
TRBJ2-3 | - | TRBV15 | ATSTTGQAQY
- | - | TRBV20-1 | SARPSHEQY
TRBJ2-7 | - | TRBV15 | ATSRLGREPWYEQY
- | - | TRBV7-2 | ASSKGLHEQY
TRBJ2-1 | - | TRBV7-2 | ASSYAGLTVDEQC
TRBJ2-7 | TRBD2 | TRBV20-1 | SAGEREADEQY
TRBJ1-1 | - | TRBV6-5 | ASSRGRSEAF
TRBJ2-3 | - | TRBV28 | ASSPSYTQY
TRBJ1-1 | - | TRBV14 | ASSLLGGNTEAF
TRBJ2-7 | - | TRBV28 | ATSTGNPTYEQY
TRBJ2-5 | - | TRBV5-1 | ASSLATGNGGTQY
TRBJ1-4 | - | TRBV6-5 | ASSSRSNEKLF
TRBJ2-1 | TRBD1 | TRBV9 | ASSARGRGQSATDEQF
TRBJ2-6 | - | TRBV6-1 | ASSEASAGANVLT
TRBJ1-6 | - | TRBV5-1 | ASSDGISPLH
- | TRBD2 | TRBV15 | ATSRSRMGGETQY
TRBJ1-4 | - | TRBV19 | ASSSRATTNEKLF
TRBJ1-2 | TRBD1 | TRBV3-1 | ASSRRDRPNYGYT
TRBJ1-2 | - | TRBV28 | ASTSSPGVYGYT